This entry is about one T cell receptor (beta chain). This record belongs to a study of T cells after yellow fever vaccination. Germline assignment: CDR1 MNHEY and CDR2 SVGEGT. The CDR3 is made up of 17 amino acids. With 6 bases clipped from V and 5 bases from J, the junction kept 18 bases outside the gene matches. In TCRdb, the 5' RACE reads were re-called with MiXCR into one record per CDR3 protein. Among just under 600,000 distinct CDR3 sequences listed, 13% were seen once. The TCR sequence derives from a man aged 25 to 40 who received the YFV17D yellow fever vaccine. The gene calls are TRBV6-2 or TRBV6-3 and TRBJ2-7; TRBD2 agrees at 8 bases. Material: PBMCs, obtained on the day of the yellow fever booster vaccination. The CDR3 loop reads CASRRAGSGRGMDEQYF. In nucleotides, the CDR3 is TGTGCCAGCAGAAGGGCCGGGAGCGGGAGAGGGATGGACGAGCAGTACTTC.